The 27 T cell receptor beta chains below come from one sample, sequenced in a study of OX40 agonist ivuxolimab in advanced cancers. Libraries were prepared by immunoSEQ multiplex PCR; TCRdb keeps only in-frame clonotypes and omits some of them. The sample records more than 90,000 clones, around 83% being singletons. The starting material was CD4+ or CD8+ T cells sorted from blood, obtained in a trial of the OX40 agonist ivuxolimab. These receptors came from an adult with an advanced solid tumor such as melanoma, head and neck, liver or kidney cancer.

This rearrangement joins TRBV9 to TRBJ1-3; D not certain. Germline V gene lookup returns CDR1 SGDLS and CDR2 YYNGEE. Between the trimmed V and J ends, which lost 4 bases and 0 bases, there was a span of 8 bases. The CDR3 has 14 residues. The CDR3: CASSPDYSGNTIYF. The CDR3 coding sequence is TGTGCCAGCAGCCCGGACTACTCTGGAAACACCATATATTTT.

This clone was seen a few times. The V gene is TRBV10-3, the J gene TRBJ1-2; unclear D gene. Germline loops: CDR1 ENHRY, CDR2 SYGVKD. V was trimmed by 0 bases and J by 2 bases, leaving 7 bases between them. This CDR3 contains 14 residues. CDR3 in amino acids: CAISESSVNYGYTF. CDR3 DNA sequence: TGTGCCATCAGTGAGTCTTCAGTGAACTATGGCTACACCTTC.

The chain carries TRBV7-2 and TRBJ2-1, with a possible D match to TRBD2 (6 bases). In germline, CDR1 is SGHTA, CDR2 FQGNSA. Trimming took 4 bases from V and 8 from J, leaving 9 bases between them. The CDR3 extends over 12 amino acids. The CDR3 loop reads CASSWDFDEQFF. CDR3 DNA: TGTGCCAGCAGCTGGGACTTCGATGAGCAGTTCTTC.

The CDR3 DNA is TGTGCCAGTAGACTTACTAGCGGGAGAGGCGAGCAGTACTTC. Its translation: CASRLTSGRGEQYF. The J gene is TRBJ2-7, the V gene TRBV19; TRBD2 agrees at 11 bases. Germline trimming cut 6 bases from V and 6 bases from J; bases unmatched to any gene: 7. This CDR3 spans 14 amino acids. Germline V gene data show CDR1 as LNHDA and CDR2 as SQIVND (reference sequence).

Details on this clone: Distinct nucleotide sequences in the sample also encode this CDR3. The chain joins TRBV11-2 to TRBJ1-2, with 8 bases aligning to TRBD1. CDR1 is SGHAT and CDR2 is FQNNGV in the germline V gene. Trimming at V came to 5 bases and at J to 4 bases, leaving 3 bases not matched to a gene. The CDR3 is 13 amino acids. This chain's CDR3 is CASSIDRGYGYTF. CDR3 DNA: TGTGCCAGCAGCATTGACAGGGGCTATGGCTACACCTTC.

V gene TRBV7-9 combines with J gene TRBJ2-5; TRBD2 aligns across 8 bases. The CDR3 contains 14 residues. CDR1 SEHNR and CDR2 FQNEAQ come from the germline V gene (reference sequence). V gave up 3 bases and J gave up 4 bases; unmatched junction bases: 4. CDR3 coding DNA: TGTGCCAGCAGCTTCGGGGGGGCTGGAGAGACCCAGTACTTC. This codes for CASSFGGAGETQYF.

The gene calls are TRBV28 and TRBJ2-1; a weak D match, TRBD1 (6 bases). Per germline, CDR1 MDHEN and CDR2 SYDVKM. Trimming removed 2 bases from V and 16 bases from J, with 15 bases in between. This CDR3 contains 12 residues. This chain's CDR3 is CASSLSQGISFF. CDR3 coding DNA: TGTGCCAGCAGTTTAAGCCAGGGGATTTCATTCTTC.

This clone has only one observation. The junction does not match germline at one end; this may be a read error. This chain's CDR3 is CATSRDIVNGQFF. The CDR3 nucleotides are TGTGCCACCAGCAGAGATATCGTCAATGGGCAGTTCTTC. The chain joins TRBV15 to TRBJ2-1; D remains unclear. Germline V CDR1 and CDR2: LNHNV, YYDKDF (reference sequence). The CDR3 totals 13 residues.

The gene calls are TRBV11-3 and TRBJ2-2; tentative D call: TRBD2 (5 bases). V dropped 1 base and J dropped 6 bases, with 12 bases sitting between them. Germline V gene data show CDR1 as SGHNT and CDR2 as YENEEA. The CDR3 sequence is 15 residues long. For the CDR3, the DNA is TGTGCCAGCAGCTTAGTGCGTGGGAGTGCCGGGGAGCTGTTTTTT. Protein: CASSLVRGSAGELFF.

The chain employs TRBV6-6 and TRBJ1-6; 9 positions match TRBD1. V dropped 7 bases and J dropped 6; count of bases not matched to a gene: 4. The germline V gene has CDR1 MNHNY and CDR2 SVGAGI (reference sequence). The CDR3 is 14 amino acids. The CDR3, as DNA: TGTGCCAGCATCACAGGGGGCGTTAATTCACCCCTCCACTTT. Its protein product is CASITGGVNSPLHF.

This chain joins TRBV28 and TRBJ1-1; D uncertain. The CDR3 totals 12 residues. Germline V gene data show CDR1 as MDHEN and CDR2 as SYDVKM. Between the trimmed V and J ends, which lost 2 bases and 3 bases, there was a span of 4 bases. CDR3 nucleotide sequence: TGTGCCAGCAGTTTACGTTACACTGAAGCTTTCTTT. Translation: CASSLRYTEAFF.

V and J are TRBV28 and TRBJ2-2; weak D call: TRBD2 (7 bases). Trimming left V 5 bases short and J 7 bases short, with 20 bases between. The CDR3 loop spans 16 amino acids. The germline V gene has CDR1 MDHEN and CDR2 SYDVKM. The CDR3 DNA sequence: TGTGCCAGCAGTATCCTCGGGGGGCGAGACATCGGGGAGCTGTTTTTT. The encoded protein is CASSILGGRDIGELFF. Full variable domain (rest looked up from reference TRBV28 and TRBJ2-2): DVKVTQSSRYLVKRTGEKVFLECVQDMDHENMFWYRQDPGLGLRLIYFSYDVKMKEKGDIPEGYSVSREKKERFSLILESASTNQTSMYLCASSILGGRDIGELFFGEGSRLTVL.

The chain couples TRBV2 to TRBJ2-7; 9 bases line up with TRBD2. CDR1 is SNHLY and CDR2 is FYNNEI in the germline V gene. The CDR3 has 15 amino acids. With V trimmed by 6 bases and J by 3 bases, 9 bases remained unmatched. The chain's CDR3 is CASSKAGGPLYEQYF. DNA for the CDR3: TGTGCCAGCAGCAAAGCGGGAGGACCCCTCTACGAGCAGTACTTC.

This chain joins TRBV5-4 and TRBJ1-2, with TRBD1 as a possible D gene (5 bases). CDR1 and CDR2 (germline): SGHNT, YYREEE (reference sequence). Trimming cost V 4 bases and J 0 bases, with 13 bases left between them. This CDR3 spans 15 amino acids. CDR3 sequence: CASSARDRPNYGYTF. In nucleotides, the CDR3 is TGTGCCAGCAGCGCCCGGGACCGACCTAACTATGGCTACACCTTC.

Turning to this clone: A much more abundant neighbour one base away suggests this may be a read error. The CDR3 here is CASSGRGEFYEQYF. The CDR3 nucleotides read TGTGCCAGCAGCGGGAGGGGGGAATTCTACGAGCAGTACTTC. V and J are TRBV27 and TRBJ2-7; 8 bases are a match to TRBD2. The CDR3 sequence is 14 residues long. V shed 6 bases, J shed 3 bases, and the junction held 7 bases outside the gene matches. Germline V gene sequence: CDR1 MNHEY, CDR2 SMNVEV (reference sequence).

The gene calls are TRBV11-2 and TRBJ2-1; TRBD2 agrees at 11 bases. V was pared by 5 bases and J by 7 bases, with 10 bases of the junction left unmatched. The CDR3 covers 16 residues. Germline values: CDR1 SGHAT, CDR2 FQNNGV. The CDR3 loop reads CASSPVAGGFGNEQFF. As DNA, the CDR3 is TGTGCCAGCAGCCCCGTAGCGGGGGGGTTCGGAAATGAGCAGTTCTTC.

The V gene is TRBV4-3, the J gene TRBJ1-2; D perhaps matches TRBD1 (5 bases). CDR3 length equals 14 residues. Germline V lookup: CDR1 LGHNA, CDR2 YSLEER. Deletions cut 1 base from V and 8 bases from J, with 14 bases between. The CDR3, as DNA: TGCGCCAGCAGCCAAGGGAAACAGGACGGCGGCTACACCTTC. Amino acid sequence: CASSQGKQDGGYTF.

This clone appeared a few times. This chain uses TRBV7-9 with TRBJ1-2; D is unresolved. The CDR3 is 13 residues long. Germline V gene data show CDR1 as SEHNR and CDR2 as FQNEAQ (reference sequence). V dropped 3 bases and J dropped 0 bases, with 5 bases sitting between them. The CDR3 DNA reads as TGTGCCAGCAGCTTCCAGGCTAACTATGGCTACACCTTC. This gives the protein CASSFQANYGYTF.

The chain joins TRBV25-1 to TRBJ1-6, with TRBD1 matching 9 bases. The CDR3 contains 15 residues. Germline assignment: CDR1 MGHDK and CDR2 SYGVNS. V lost 5 bases to trimming and J lost 9 bases; unmatched junction nucleotides: 8. In DNA, the CDR3 is TGTGCCAGCAGTCTCCGGGACAGGGAAACTTCACCCCTCCACTTT. Translating gives CASSLRDRETSPLHF.

This clone was counted a single time. The J gene is TRBJ2-1, the V gene TRBV7-3; D is unresolved. The CDR3 runs to 13 residues. Germline V gene lookup returns CDR1 SGHTA and CDR2 FQGTGA. The V end lost 2 bases, the J end lost 2 bases, and 4 bases lay between the germline ends. The CDR3, as DNA: TGTGCCAGCAGCTTAGTCGCCTACAATGAGCAGTTCTTC. Amino acids: CASSLVAYNEQFF.

This chain connects TRBV6-6 to TRBJ2-5; D unclear. Germline V CDR1 and CDR2: MNHNY, SVGAGI (reference sequence). Deletions cut 7 bases from V and 9 bases from J, with 21 bases between. The CDR3 runs 14 residues. CDR3 nucleotides: TGTGCCAGCACCCCAGAGAGGCAGTACGCGGCCCAGTACTTC. Translated, it gives CASTPERQYAAQYF.

This clone was counted between two and nine times. The V and J genes are TRBV19 and TRBJ2-3; D remains ambiguous. V was pared by 0 bases and J by 3 bases, with 16 bases between. Germline assignment: CDR1 LNHDA and CDR2 SQIVND (reference sequence). This CDR3 contains 17 residues. This CDR3 is CASSIEKANLGTDTQYF. CDR3 nucleotide sequence: TGTGCCAGTAGTATAGAAAAGGCCAACCTGGGGACAGATACGCAGTATTTT.

The chain has TRBV11-3 and TRBJ2-5, with 7 positions matching TRBD1. The V gene's germline CDR1 is SGHNT and CDR2 YENEEA. The CDR3 extends over 14 amino acids. V was clipped by 5 bases and J by 3 bases; unmatched bases: 6. The CDR3 bases are TGTGCCAGCAGCCGCCGGGACAGTGAAGAGACCCAGTACTTC. Its translation is CASSRRDSEETQYF.

J is TRBJ2-5 and V is TRBV29-1; no clear D. The CDR3 is 13 residues long. Trimming cost V 8 bases and J 2 bases, with 15 bases left between them. CDR1 is SQVTM, CDR2 ANQGSEA, per germline. CDR3 sequence: CSFAQPPQETQYF. The CDR3 coding sequence is TGCAGCTTCGCCCAACCACCTCAAGAGACCCAGTACTTC.

This chain links TRBV7-3 with TRBJ2-1; TRBD2 agrees at 7 bases. Germline V gives CDR1 SGHTA, CDR2 FQGTGA. Unmatched junction bases numbered 4, after V lost 2 bases and J lost 12 bases. The CDR3 totals 12 residues. The CDR3 loop reads CASSLGGDTQFF. The DNA of the CDR3 is TGTGCCAGCAGCTTAGGGGGGGATACGCAGTTCTTC.

The CDR3: CASSVGLNVGELFF. In DNA form, the CDR3 reads TGTGCCAGCAGTGTGGGACTAAACGTCGGGGAGCTGTTTTTT. The V gene is TRBV6-5, the J gene TRBJ2-2; 7 bases fit TRBD2. CDR3 length: 14 residues. The germline V gene encodes CDR1 MNHEY and CDR2 SVGAGI. Unmatched junction bases numbered 7, after V lost 5 bases and J lost 7 bases.

This rearrangement joins TRBV7-2 to TRBJ2-7; D gene unclear. With 7 bases removed from V and 3 bases from J, the gap between germline ends came to 13 bases. The CDR3 length is 13 residues. The V gene's germline CDR1 is SGHTA and CDR2 FQGNSA. CDR3 region: CASTQRLGYEQYF. CDR3 nucleotide sequence: TGTGCCAGCACCCAGAGGCTAGGCTACGAGCAGTACTTC.